This T cell receptor beta chain was sequenced for a study of shared clonotypes between healthy human individuals. Assay used: immunoSEQ multiplex PCR; TCRdb lists only in-frame clones, some missing. The data hold millions of clones, with 85% to 95% observed a single time. The receptor was derived from a man aged 18 to 29 in good health. The sequenced material came from naive CD4+ T cells sorted from blood. Regarding subset: CD45RA+ positively selected.

The chain's CDR3 is CAISGGSTDTQYF. CDR3 nucleotides: TGTGCCATCAGTGGAGGTAGCACAGATACGCAGTATTTT. J is TRBJ2-3 and V is TRBV10-3; D gene uncertain. In germline, CDR1 is ENHRY, CDR2 SYGVKD. The CDR3 has 13 amino acids. V shed 4 bases and J shed 0 bases, with 5 bases lying between them.